The 25 T cell receptor beta chains given below trace back to one sample, sequenced in a study of T cells in Graves' hyperthyroidism and ophthalmopathy. Amplified regions were TCR beta CDR3 sequences from RNA transcripts. When the TCR CDR3 underwent first-round RT-PCR, the HTBI primer set was used. TCRdb processed the multiplex PCR reads anew with MiXCR; each CDR3 protein has one entry. The table records about 610,000 distinct CDR3 sequences, approximately 15% of them present only once. Material: blood. The receptor set was obtained from a woman in her forties with Graves' ophthalmopathy.

On this clonotype itself: The junction shows a germline mismatch at one end, possibly a read error. The J gene is TRBJ2-1, the V gene TRBV4-1; 12 bases map to TRBD1. The CDR3 spans 17 residues. Germline V gives CDR1 MGHRA, CDR2 YSYEKL. CDR3 region: CASSQNPGQGAYNEQSF. CDR3 DNA: TGCGCCAGCAGCCAAAATCCGGGACAGGGGGCCTACAATGAGCAGTCCTTC.

This clonotype was detected many times. The chain combines TRBV5-1 with TRBJ2-6; D not certain. Per germline, CDR1 SGHRS and CDR2 YFSETQ. The CDR3 is 15 amino acids. Trimming shortened V by 3 bases and J by 0 bases, and 7 bases separated the two germline ends. The CDR3 nucleotides are TGCGCCAGCAGCTCAGGAACCTCTGGGGCCAACGTCCTGACTTTC. Amino acids: CASSSGTSGANVLTF.

This clonotype was detected ten times or more. The chain is built from TRBV20-1 and TRBJ2-3; D gene uncertain. The germline V gene encodes CDR1 DFQATT and CDR2 SNEGSKA (reference sequence). The CDR3 is 13 residues long. The V end was cut by 7 bases, the J end by 2 bases, with 13 bases between. Here the CDR3 reads CSERAIYTDTQYF. CDR3 DNA sequence: TGCAGTGAGAGAGCTATCTACACAGATACGCAGTATTTT.

This clonotype was seen at least ten times. The chain combines TRBV6-1 with TRBJ2-2, with TRBD1 identical over 9 bases. This CDR3 has 14 residues. Germline loops: CDR1 MNHNS, CDR2 SASEGT. After removal of 4 bases from V and 8 bases from J, the junction contained 5 bases not matched to a gene. CDR3 loop: CASSVQGAWGELFF. In DNA, the CDR3 is TGTGCCAGCAGTGTACAGGGGGCGTGGGGGGAGCTGTTTTTT.

This clonotype was recorded at least ten times. V is TRBV3-1 and J is TRBJ2-7, with a weak D call TRBD1 (5 bases). CDR1 is LGHDT and CDR2 is YNNKEL in the germline V gene (reference sequence). The germline V and J ends were trimmed by 0 bases and 0 bases, with 9 bases remaining between them. The CDR3 extends over 15 amino acids. Written as DNA, the CDR3 is TGTGCCAGCAGCCAAGACTACAGGAACTCCTACGAGCAGTACTTC. Amino acids: CASSQDYRNSYEQYF.

The V gene is TRBV20-1, the J gene TRBJ2-1; the match to TRBD2 covers 9 bases. The V segment lost 6 bases and the J segment 7 bases; nucleotides outside the gene matches: 13. CDR3 length: 15 amino acids. Germline CDR1 DFQATT, CDR2 SNEGSKA (reference sequence). The CDR3 region is CSARRASGRRNEQFF. The CDR3 DNA is TGCAGTGCCCGACGGGCCAGCGGGAGGAGGAATGAGCAGTTCTTC.

The chain is built from TRBV29-1 and TRBJ1-1; D not resolved. This CDR3 has 10 residues. Germline assignment: CDR1 SQVTM and CDR2 ANQGSEA. The ends were cut back, 3 bases at V and 12 bases at J, with 11 bases in the middle. CDR3 coding DNA: TGCAGCGTTGATGTTGGGTCGTCTTTCTTT. Its protein is CSVDVGSSFF.

In its sample, this clonotype was seen many times. The chain combines TRBV7-8 with TRBJ2-3, with D perhaps matching TRBD2 (7 bases). The CDR3 is 17 amino acids. CDR1 is SGHVS and CDR2 is FQNEAQ in the germline V gene. V was trimmed by 3 bases and J by 0 bases, leaving 16 bases between them. The CDR3 sequence: CASSFRWRGRSTDTQYF. CDR3 nucleotides: TGTGCCAGCAGCTTCAGGTGGCGGGGGCGTAGCACAGATACGCAGTATTTT. Full variable domain (remainder filled in from reference TRBV7-8 and TRBJ2-3): GAGVSQSPRYKVAKRGQDVALRCDPISGHVSLFWYQQALGQGPEFLTYFQNEAQLDKSGLPSDRFFAERPEGSVSTLKIQRTQQEDSAVYLCASSFRWRGRSTDTQYFGPGTRLTVL.

This clonotype was detected many times. The rearrangement links TRBV27 to TRBJ1-2, with D maybe TRBD1 (6 bases). V lost 7 bases to trimming and J lost 7 bases, with 13 bases between them. The CDR3 totals 12 residues. Germline CDR1 MNHEY, CDR2 SMNVEV (reference sequence). As DNA, the CDR3 is TGTGCCAGCAAACAGGGAGTTTCTGGCTACACCTTC. It encodes CASKQGVSGYTF.

This clonotype was seen many times. The chain joins TRBV6-1 to TRBJ1-5; D unclear. The CDR3 extends over 15 amino acids. V gave up 6 bases and J gave up 0 bases, with 12 bases separating them. CDR1 MNHNS and CDR2 SASEGT come from the germline V gene. CDR3 coding DNA: TGTGCCAGCAGACCCGATACATATAGCAATCAGCCCCAGCATTTT. It specifies CASRPDTYSNQPQHF.

This clonotype was found a few times. This chain links TRBV5-1 with TRBJ2-3, with D maybe TRBD2 (6 bases). Germline CDR1 reads SGHRS; CDR2 reads YFSETQ. The CDR3 extends over 14 amino acids. Trimming cost V 1 base and J 4 bases, with 10 bases left between them. In nucleotides, the CDR3 is TGCGCCAGCAGCTTGTCTGCGGGGCCAGATACGCAGTATTTT. Residues: CASSLSAGPDTQYF.

This clonotype was counted at least ten times. The V and J genes are TRBV18 and TRBJ2-2, with no clear D. In germline, CDR1 is KGHSH, CDR2 LQKENI. The CDR3 is 12 amino acids. With 5 bases removed from V and 3 bases from J, the gap between germline ends came to 4 bases. For the CDR3, the DNA is TGTGCCAGCTCATACTACACCGGGGAGCTGTTTTTT. Residues: CASSYYTGELFF. The whole variable domain, remainder taken from reference TRBV18 and TRBJ2-2, is NAGVMQNPRHLVRRRGQEARLRCSPMKGHSHVYWYRQLPEEGLKFMVYLQKENIIDESGMPKERFSAEFPKEGPSILRIQQVVRGDSAAYFCASSYYTGELFFGEGSRLTVL.

Details on this clonotype: A read error may explain this, as a much larger clone is one base away. The V call is TRBV3-1, the J call TRBJ2-7; 7 bases are shared with TRBD2. Per germline, CDR1 LGHDT and CDR2 YNNKEL (reference sequence). The CDR3 is 15 residues long. V lost 1 base, J lost 3 bases, and 6 bases stayed unmatched. The CDR3 spells CASSQVSGWDYEQYF. In DNA, the CDR3 is TGTGCCAGCAGCCAAGTTAGCGGGTGGGACTACGAGCAGTACTTC.

In the case of this clonotype: This sequence may be a read error, since a much larger clone differs from it by one base. CDR3: CASSQNGLAKERFF. Here the CDR3 DNA reads TGTGCCAGCAGCCAAAATGGACTAGCAAAGGAGCGGTTCTTC. The chain employs TRBV12-3 or TRBV12-4 and TRBJ2-1; 8 positions agree with TRBD2. CDR3 length: 14 amino acids.

This clonotype was observed a handful of times. The chain has TRBV2 and TRBJ1-6; D call uncertain. V gave up 7 bases and J gave up 7 bases, with 11 bases separating them. Per germline, CDR1 SNHLY and CDR2 FYNNEI. The CDR3 totals 13 residues. Here the CDR3 reads CASTWRENSPLHF. The CDR3, as DNA: TGTGCCAGCACTTGGAGGGAGAATTCACCCCTCCACTTT.

This clonotype was counted ten times or more. The CDR3 DNA follows: TGTGCCAGCAGCCAGAGAGGACTAGCGGGGCGGACCCAGTACTTC. This encodes CASSQRGLAGRTQYF. The chain combines TRBV3-1 with TRBJ2-5, with 12 bases that match TRBD2. The CDR3 extends over 15 amino acids. CDR1 and CDR2 from the germline V gene are LGHDT and YNNKEL (reference sequence). V was clipped by 3 bases and J by 7 bases; unmatched bases: 6.

At least ten counts were recorded for this clonotype. The gene calls are TRBV13 and TRBJ2-3; 7 nucleotides match TRBD2. Germline trimming cut 2 bases from V and 7 bases from J; bases unmatched to any gene: 12. This CDR3 is built from 16 residues. Germline V gene data show CDR1 as PRHDT and CDR2 as FYEKMQ (reference sequence). The CDR3: CASSLSGLAGANTQYF. The CDR3 nucleotides read TGTGCCAGCAGCTTATCGGGACTTGCGGGAGCAAATACGCAGTATTTT. Using reference TRBV13 and TRBJ2-3 for the parts outside the CDR3, the full variable domain is AAGVIQSPRHLIKEKRETATLKCYPIPRHDTVYWYQQGPGQDPQFLISFYEKMQSDKGSIPDRFSAQQFSDYHSELNMSSLELGDSALYFCASSLSGLAGANTQYFGPGTRLTVL.

This clonotype was seen many times. This chain connects TRBV6-1 to TRBJ2-7; D is perhaps TRBD2 (6 bases). The germline V gene encodes CDR1 MNHNS and CDR2 SASEGT. The length of the CDR3 is 14 residues. Trimming took 6 bases from V and 5 from J, leaving 17 bases between them. Here the CDR3 DNA reads TGTGCCAGCAGGTCCGGCGGTGGAGGGAACGAGCAGTACTTC. Translated, it gives CASRSGGGGNEQYF.

The rearrangement uses TRBV10-2 and TRBJ1-5; the D is unclear. Germline-derived CDR1 and CDR2 are WSHSY and SAAADI. V dropped 0 bases and J dropped 1 base, with 7 bases sitting between them. The CDR3 runs to 15 residues. The CDR3 nucleotides are TGCGCCAGCAGTGAGTCGCAACGGAGCAATCAGCCCCAGCATTTT. The encoded protein is CASSESQRSNQPQHF.

At least ten counts were recorded for this clonotype. This sequence joins TRBV6-1 and TRBJ2-3; 7 bases fit TRBD1. The CDR3 length is 24 residues. The germline V gene has CDR1 MNHNS and CDR2 SASEGT. The J segment lost 1 base and the V segment lost 8 bases, leaving 36 bases of the junction unmatched. The CDR3 DNA reads as TGTGCCAGCGAAAAGAAAATGCCTCATCCGGGACAGCCAGCCCTATATACTCGCACAGATACGCAGTATTTT. It translates to CASEKKMPHPGQPALYTRTDTQYF.

The CDR3, as DNA: TGTGCCAGCAGTATCGGGACAGGGGAAGGCTACACCTTC. This encodes CASSIGTGEGYTF. V usage is TRBV28 and J usage is TRBJ1-2; 10 nucleotides line up with TRBD1. With V trimmed by 5 bases and J by 8 bases, 5 bases remained unmatched. Per germline, CDR1 MDHEN and CDR2 SYDVKM. CDR3 length: 13 amino acids.

There are many counts of this clonotype. The chain has TRBV27 and TRBJ2-1; D is perhaps TRBD1 (5 bases). This CDR3 is built from 14 residues. The germline gives CDR1 MNHEY, CDR2 SMNVEV (reference sequence). V was shortened by 6 bases and J by 4 bases, with 13 bases between the two germline ends. CDR3 nucleotides: TGTGCCAGCAGACCCCGCAGGGTTTACAATGAGCAGTTCTTC. Protein product: CASRPRRVYNEQFF.

In this sample, this clonotype turned up many times. The chain employs TRBV11-2 and TRBJ1-5; a weak D match, TRBD1 (5 bases). Trimming took 0 bases from V and 2 from J, leaving 11 bases between them. The CDR3 loop spans 16 amino acids. The germline V gene has CDR1 SGHAT and CDR2 FQNNGV. The CDR3 coding sequence is TGTGCCAGCAGCTTAGAGCCGGCGGGGCGCAATCAGCCCCAGCATTTT. Amino acid sequence: CASSLEPAGRNQPQHF.

This clonotype was observed a handful of times. The chain employs TRBV20-1 and TRBJ2-7; 9 positions agree with TRBD2. J gave up 6 bases and V 8 bases, and 11 bases lay outside the gene matches. CDR1 and CDR2 (germline): DFQATT, SNEGSKA (reference sequence). The CDR3 runs to 13 residues. The CDR3 sequence: CSPRNSGRSEQYF. Written as DNA, the CDR3 is TGCAGTCCCCGGAATAGCGGGAGATCCGAGCAGTACTTC.

This clonotype was observed a few times. The V and J genes are TRBV12-3 or TRBV12-4 and TRBJ2-2; 7 bases are a match to TRBD2. Trimming at V came to 7 bases and at J to 6 bases, leaving 5 bases not matched to a gene. The CDR3 runs to 13 residues. The CDR3 DNA follows: TGTGCCAGCAACACGGGAGGCGCCGGGGAGCTGTTTTTT. Encoded protein: CASNTGGAGELFF.